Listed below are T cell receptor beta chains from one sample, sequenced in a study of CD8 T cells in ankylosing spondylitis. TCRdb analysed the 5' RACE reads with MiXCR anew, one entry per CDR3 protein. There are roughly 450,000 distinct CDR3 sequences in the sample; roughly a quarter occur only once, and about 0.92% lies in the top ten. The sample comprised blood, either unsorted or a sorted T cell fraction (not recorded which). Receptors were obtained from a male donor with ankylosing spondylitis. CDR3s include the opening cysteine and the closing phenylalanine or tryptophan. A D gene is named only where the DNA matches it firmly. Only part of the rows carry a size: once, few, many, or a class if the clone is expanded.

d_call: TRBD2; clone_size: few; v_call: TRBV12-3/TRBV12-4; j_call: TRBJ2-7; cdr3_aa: CASSRTSGRRRYEQYF; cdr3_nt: TGTGCCAGCAGTAGGACTAGCGGGAGGCGACGATACGAGCAGTACTTC
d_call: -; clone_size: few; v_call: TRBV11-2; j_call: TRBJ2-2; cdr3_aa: CASSLDLAGVTGELFF; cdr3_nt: TGTGCCAGCAGCTTAGATCTGGCAGGGGTCACCGGGGAGCTGTTTTTT
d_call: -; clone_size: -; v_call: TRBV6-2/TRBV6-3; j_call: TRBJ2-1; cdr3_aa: CASSSSGALEFF; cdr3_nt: TGTGCCAGCAGTTCGTCCGGGGCCCTAGAGTTCTTC
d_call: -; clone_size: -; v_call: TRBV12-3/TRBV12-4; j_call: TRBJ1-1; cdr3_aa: CASIRGSKNTEAFF; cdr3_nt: TGTGCCAGCATTAGGGGGTCAAAGAACACTGAAGCTTTCTTT
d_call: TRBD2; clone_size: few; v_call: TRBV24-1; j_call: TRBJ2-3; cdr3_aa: CATSDTREVNTQYF; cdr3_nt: TGTGCCACCAGTGATACCCGGGAGGTCAATACGCAGTATTTT
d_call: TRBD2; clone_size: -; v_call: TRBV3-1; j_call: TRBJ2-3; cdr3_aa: CASSPSGSRGDTQYF; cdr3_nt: TGTGCCAGCAGCCCCAGCGGGAGCCGGGGAGATACGCAGTATTTT
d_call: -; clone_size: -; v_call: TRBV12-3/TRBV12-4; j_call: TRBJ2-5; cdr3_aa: CASSTRLEPQETQYF; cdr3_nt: TGTGCCAGCAGTACGAGACTAGAACCCCAAGAGACCCAGTACTTC
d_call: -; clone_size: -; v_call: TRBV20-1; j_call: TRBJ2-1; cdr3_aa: CSARDLYNEQFF; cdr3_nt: TGCAGTGCTAGGGACCTTTACAATGAGCAGTTCTTC
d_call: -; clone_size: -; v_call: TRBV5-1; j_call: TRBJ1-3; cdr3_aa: CASSISSSASSGNTIYF; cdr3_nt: TGCGCCAGCAGCATCTCATCAAGCGCCAGCTCTGGAAACACCATATATTTT
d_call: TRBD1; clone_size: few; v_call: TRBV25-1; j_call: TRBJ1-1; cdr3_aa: CASSESAGGRTEAFF; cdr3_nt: TGTGCCAGCAGTGAATCGGCAGGGGGCAGGACTGAAGCTTTCTTT
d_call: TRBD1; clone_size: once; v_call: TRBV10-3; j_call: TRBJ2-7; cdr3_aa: CAISPGQVRTNEQYF; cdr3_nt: TGTGCCATCAGCCCTGGACAGGTGAGAACGAACGAGCAGTACTTC
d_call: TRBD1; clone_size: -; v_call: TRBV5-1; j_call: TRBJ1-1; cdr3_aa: CASSWGTGESNTEAFF; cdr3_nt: TGCGCCAGCAGCTGGGGGACAGGGGAAAGCAACACTGAAGCTTTCTTT
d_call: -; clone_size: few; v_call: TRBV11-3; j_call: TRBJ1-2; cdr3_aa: CASSLVASNYGYTF; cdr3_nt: TGTGCCAGCAGCTTAGTGGCATCTAACTATGGCTACACCTTC
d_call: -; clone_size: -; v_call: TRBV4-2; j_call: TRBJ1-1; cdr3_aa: CASSQAGGARLNTEAFF; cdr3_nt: TGTGCCAGCAGCCAAGCAGGTGGGGCACGTTTGAACACTGAAGCTTTCTTT
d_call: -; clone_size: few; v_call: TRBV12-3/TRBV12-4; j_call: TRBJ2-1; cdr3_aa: CASSFPSANYNEQFF; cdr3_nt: TGTGCCAGCAGTTTCCCCTCGGCAAATTACAATGAGCAGTTCTTC
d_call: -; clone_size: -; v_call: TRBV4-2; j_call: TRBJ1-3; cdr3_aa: CASSHPPRASGGNTIYF; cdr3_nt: TGTGCCAGCAGCCATCCTCCCCGGGCTTCGGGAGGAAACACCATATATTTT
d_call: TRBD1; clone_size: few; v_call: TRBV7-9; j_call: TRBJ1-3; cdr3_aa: CASSPWDRGNTIYF; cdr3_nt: TGTGCCAGCAGCCCCTGGGACAGGGGGAACACCATATATTTT
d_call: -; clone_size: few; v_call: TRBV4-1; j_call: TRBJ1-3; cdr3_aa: CASSQGTAPGNTIYF; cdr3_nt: TGCGCCAGCAGCCAAGGGACTGCCCCAGGAAACACCATATATTTT
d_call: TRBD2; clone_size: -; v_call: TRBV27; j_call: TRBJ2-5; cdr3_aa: CASSLRLAGLAGEEETQYF; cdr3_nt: TGTGCCAGCAGTTTACGTCTAGCTGGACTAGCGGGAGAAGAAGAGACCCAGTACTTC
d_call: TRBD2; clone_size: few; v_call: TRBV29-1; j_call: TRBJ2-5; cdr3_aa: CSVGGTSGSTETQYF; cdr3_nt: TGCAGCGTTGGAGGGACTAGCGGGAGTACGGAGACCCAGTACTTC
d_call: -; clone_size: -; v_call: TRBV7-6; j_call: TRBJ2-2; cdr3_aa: CASSPPLASSTGELFF; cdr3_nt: TGTGCCAGCAGCCCTCCCCTGGCTAGTAGCACCGGGGAGCTGTTTTTT
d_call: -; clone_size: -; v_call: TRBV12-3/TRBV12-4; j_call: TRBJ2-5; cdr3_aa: CASSLARRTHQETQYF; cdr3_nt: TGTGCCAGCAGTTTAGCGCGGAGGACTCACCAAGAGACCCAGTACTTC
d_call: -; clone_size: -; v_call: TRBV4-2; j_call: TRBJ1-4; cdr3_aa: CASSQEYRQINEKLFF; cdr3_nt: TGTGCCAGCAGCCAAGAGTATAGACAGATTAATGAAAAACTGTTTTTT
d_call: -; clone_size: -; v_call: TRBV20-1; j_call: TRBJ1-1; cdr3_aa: CSAPLWTDTEAFF; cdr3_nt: TGCAGTGCCCCCTTGTGGACGGACACTGAAGCTTTCTTT
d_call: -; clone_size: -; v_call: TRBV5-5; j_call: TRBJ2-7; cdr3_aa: CASSLSGTRAYEQYF; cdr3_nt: TGTGCCAGCAGCCTCTCCGGGACCCGAGCCTACGAGCAGTACTTC
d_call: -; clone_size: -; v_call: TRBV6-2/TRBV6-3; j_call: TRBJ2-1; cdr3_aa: CASTDGDSSYNEQFF; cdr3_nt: TGTGCCAGCACAGACGGGGATAGCTCCTACAATGAGCAGTTCTTC
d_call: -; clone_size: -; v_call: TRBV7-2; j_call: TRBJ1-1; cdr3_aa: CASSLALPTEAFF; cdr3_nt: TGTGCCAGCAGCTTAGCCCTGCCCACTGAAGCTTTCTTT
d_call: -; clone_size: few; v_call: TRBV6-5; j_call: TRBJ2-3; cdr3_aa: CASSYGLRPDTQYF; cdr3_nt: TGTGCCAGCAGTTACGGGCTACGTCCAGATACGCAGTATTTT
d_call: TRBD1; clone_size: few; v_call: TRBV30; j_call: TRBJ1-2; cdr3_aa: CAWGQLNYGYTF; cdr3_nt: TGTGCATGGGGACAGCTTAACTATGGCTACACCTTC
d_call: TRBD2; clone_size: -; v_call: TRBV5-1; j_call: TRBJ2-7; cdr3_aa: CASGSLAGASYEQYF; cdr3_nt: TGCGCCAGCGGCTCGTTAGCGGGAGCGTCCTACGAGCAGTACTTC
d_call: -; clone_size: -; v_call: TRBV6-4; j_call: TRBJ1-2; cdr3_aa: CASSDSGSYGYTF; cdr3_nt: TGTGCCAGCAGTGATTCAGGGAGCTATGGCTACACCTTC
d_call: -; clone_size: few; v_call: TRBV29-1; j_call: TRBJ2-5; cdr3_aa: CSGRGFQETQYF; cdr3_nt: TGCAGCGGTAGGGGATTCCAAGAGACCCAGTACTTC
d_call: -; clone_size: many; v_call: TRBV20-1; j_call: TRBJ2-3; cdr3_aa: CSARGSTDTQYF; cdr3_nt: TGCAGCGCCCGAGGTAGCACAGATACGCAGTATTTT
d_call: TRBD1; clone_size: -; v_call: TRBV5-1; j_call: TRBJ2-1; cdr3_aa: CASSLDRAGGTNEQFF; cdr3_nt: TGCGCCAGCAGCTTGGATCGGGCAGGGGGCACGAATGAGCAGTTCTTC
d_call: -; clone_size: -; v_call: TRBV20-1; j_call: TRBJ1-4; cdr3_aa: CSARDGGAWEKLFF; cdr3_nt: TGCAGTGCTAGAGATGGGGGGGCTTGGGAAAAACTGTTTTTT
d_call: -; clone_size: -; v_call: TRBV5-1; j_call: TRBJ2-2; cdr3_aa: CASSLSAGPTGELFF; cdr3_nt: TGCGCCAGCAGCTTGTCGGCAGGGCCAACCGGGGAGCTGTTTTTT
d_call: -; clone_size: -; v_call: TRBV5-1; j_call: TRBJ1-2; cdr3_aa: CASSLEGGGQVHGYTF; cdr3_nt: TGCGCCAGCAGCTTGGAGGGTGGGGGCCAGGTCCATGGCTACACCTTC
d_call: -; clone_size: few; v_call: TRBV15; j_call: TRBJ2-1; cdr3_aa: CATSNSGGSSYNEQFF; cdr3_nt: TGTGCCACCAGCAATAGCGGAGGCAGCTCCTACAATGAGCAGTTCTTC
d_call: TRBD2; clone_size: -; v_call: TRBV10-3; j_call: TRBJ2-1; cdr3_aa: CAITAKRESSYSGEQFF; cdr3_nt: TGTGCCATCACCGCAAAGCGGGAGTCCTCTTATTCTGGTGAGCAGTTCTTC
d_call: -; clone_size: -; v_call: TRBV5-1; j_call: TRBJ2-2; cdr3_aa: CASTLSRATGELFF; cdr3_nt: TGCGCCAGCACCTTATCAAGGGCCACCGGGGAGCTGTTTTTT